The clone carrying this TCR beta chain came up a few times. This record comes from a study of healthy donors' naive CD4 and CD8 T cells. TCR libraries were built from about 500 ng of total RNA by linear amplification. TCRdb itself ran the reads through MiXCR, one entry per CDR3 protein. The sample yields about 180,000 distinct CDR3 sequences, about 70% seen once. From germline, CDR1 is SQVTM and CDR2 ANQGSEA. V lost 5 bases to trimming and J lost 1 base, with 12 bases between them. The CDR3 is 14 amino acids. The sequenced material came from naive CD4+ and CD8+ T cells sorted from blood, pooled from several donors. The V gene is TRBV29-1, the J gene TRBJ2-4; D is uncertain. This clonotype originated in a pool of human donors in good health; the sample pools cells from several healthy donors. The CDR3 is CSVPDTGAKNIQYF. CDR3 coding DNA: TGCAGCGTTCCTGACACCGGGGCCAAAAACATTCAGTACTTC.